These 9 T cell receptor beta chains were all obtained from the same sample, sequenced in a study of regulatory T cells in long-lasting Graves disease. Time point given: persistent/refractory GD, antithyroid drugs over 5 years with positive TRAb. PBMC RNA served as the TCR library source. Investigators prepared the TCR beta libraries by applying iRepertoire HTBI primers and Arm-PCR of CDR3 regions. MiXCR was run by TCRdb on the multiplex PCR reads, yielding one entry per CDR3 protein. The table lists about 460,000 distinct CDR3 sequences, approximately 23% of them singletons. The sample in question was peripheral blood mononuclear cells (PBMCs), obtained when the disease was refractory, from a patient treated with antithyroid drugs. The receptors shown here come from a female donor with Graves disease.

This clonotype was detected many times. The V call is TRBV10-3, the J call TRBJ1-2, with TRBD1 matching over 8 bases. This CDR3 has 14 residues. Germline lookup yields CDR1 ENHRY and CDR2 SYGVKD. V shed 7 bases and J 1 base; nucleotides not matched to a gene: 5. The CDR3 here is CAITGQGDNYGYTF. CDR3 sequence (DNA): TGTGCCATCACCGGACAGGGCGATAACTATGGCTACACCTTC.

V gene TRBV24-1 combines with J gene TRBJ2-3; D is possibly TRBD2 (5 bases). This CDR3 spans 15 amino acids. V lost 5 bases and J 2 bases, leaving 13 bases between the germline ends. Germline assignment: CDR1 KGHDR and CDR2 SFDVKD. CDR3 in DNA: TGTGCCACCAGTGTAGCCAGCGGAGTCACAGATACGCAGTATTTT. Translated: CATSVASGVTDTQYF.

The sample holds a few counts of this clonotype. The chain links TRBV29-1 to TRBJ2-6; the match to TRBD1 covers 7 bases. The CDR3 sequence is 14 residues long. The junction had 3 bases not matched to a gene; V was cut back by 7 bases and J by 0 bases. Germline CDR1 SQVTM, CDR2 ANQGSEA. CDR3: CSAGDSSGANVLTF. In DNA, the CDR3 is TGCAGCGCCGGGGACAGCTCTGGGGCCAACGTCCTGACTTTC.

This clonotype was seen many times. The chain recombines TRBV12-3 or TRBV12-4 with TRBJ2-2; the match to TRBD2 covers 10 bases. CDR3 length: 18 residues. The J segment lost 0 bases and the V segment lost 3 bases, leaving 7 bases of the junction unmatched. The CDR3 bases are TGTGCCAGCAGTTTTCCCCCTAGCGGGGGTACGAACACCGGGGAGCTGTTTTTT. Translated, it gives CASSFPPSGGTNTGELFF.

The chain has TRBV30 and TRBJ2-1, with D possibly matching TRBD1 (5 bases). The germline CDR1 and CDR2 sequences are GTSNPN and SVGIG (reference sequence). CDR3 length: 13 residues. Trimming took off 1 base at V and 5 bases at J, with 9 bases between the two ends. As DNA, the CDR3 is TGTGCCTGGAGTGCCCCGACAGACAATGAGCAGTTCTTC. It codes for CAWSAPTDNEQFF.

This clonotype has a handful of counts. The chain is built from TRBV30 and TRBJ1-1; D ambiguous. Germline loops: CDR1 GTSNPN, CDR2 SVGIG (reference sequence). Trimming removed 2 bases at V and 1 base at J, with 5 bases between. This CDR3 comprises 12 residues. CDR3 sequence reads: CAWSPANTEAFF. CDR3 in DNA: TGTGCCTGGAGTCCAGCGAACACTGAAGCTTTCTTT. The whole variable domain, remainder taken from reference TRBV30 and TRBJ1-1, is SQTIHQWPATLVQPVGSPLSLECTVEGTSNPNLYWYRQAAGRGLQLLFYSVGIGQISSEVPQNLSASRPQDRQFILSSKKLLLSDSGFYLCAWSPANTEAFFGQGTRLTVV.

This clonotype showed up just a few times. The chain recombines TRBV20-1 with TRBJ1-1; tentatively, D is TRBD1 (6 bases). The CDR3 length is 11 residues. Germline lookup yields CDR1 DFQATT and CDR2 SNEGSKA (reference sequence). CDR3 coding DNA: TGCAGGCCGGAGGGGGGGGGAGAAGCTTTCTTT. As protein: CRPEGGGEAFF.

The table lists this clonotype with a few counts. The genes are TRBV20-1 and TRBJ2-5, with 10 bases identical to TRBD2. CDR1 is DFQATT and CDR2 is SNEGSKA in the germline V gene (reference sequence). The CDR3 runs 15 residues. After removal of 5 bases from V and 2 bases from J, the junction contained 8 bases not matched to a gene. The chain's CDR3 is CSAAPGTSAQETQYF. CDR3 DNA sequence: TGCAGTGCTGCCCCCGGGACTAGCGCACAAGAGACCCAGTACTTC.

The chain combines TRBV6-2 or TRBV6-3 with TRBJ2-7, with TRBD1 matching over 10 bases. Trimming removed 1 base from V and 7 bases from J; junction bases left unmatched: 10. Per germline, CDR1 MNHEY and CDR2 SVGEGT. This CDR3 spans 16 amino acids. Written as DNA, the CDR3 is TGTGCCAGCAGTTACTGGACAGGGGGTCGGCCGGGTGAGCAGTACTTC. Translated, it gives CASSYWTGGRPGEQYF.